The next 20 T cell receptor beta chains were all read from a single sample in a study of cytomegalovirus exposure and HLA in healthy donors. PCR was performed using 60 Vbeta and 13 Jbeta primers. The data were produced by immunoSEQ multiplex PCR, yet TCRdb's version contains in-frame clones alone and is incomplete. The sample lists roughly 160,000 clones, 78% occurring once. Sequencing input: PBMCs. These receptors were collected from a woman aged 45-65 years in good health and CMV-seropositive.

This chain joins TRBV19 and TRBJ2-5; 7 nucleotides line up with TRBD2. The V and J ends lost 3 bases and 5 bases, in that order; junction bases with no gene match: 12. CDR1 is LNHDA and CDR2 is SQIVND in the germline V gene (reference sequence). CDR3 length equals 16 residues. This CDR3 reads CASSIEGRGAGETQYF. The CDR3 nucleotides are TGTGCCAGTAGTATCGAGGGGAGGGGAGCAGGGGAGACCCAGTACTTC.

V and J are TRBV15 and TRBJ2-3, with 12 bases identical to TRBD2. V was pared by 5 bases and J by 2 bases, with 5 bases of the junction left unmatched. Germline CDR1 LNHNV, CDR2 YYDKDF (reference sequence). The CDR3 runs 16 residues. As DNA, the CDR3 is TGTGCCACCAGCCGGACTAGCGGGGACCCCACAGATACGCAGTATTTT. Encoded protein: CATSRTSGDPTDTQYF. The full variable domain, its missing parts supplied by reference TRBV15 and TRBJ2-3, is DAMVIQNPRYQVTQFGKPVTLSCSQTLNHNVMYWYQQKSSQAPKLLFHYYDKDFNNEADTPDNFQSRRPNTSFCFLDIRSPGLGDTAMYLCATSRTSGDPTDTQYFGPGTRLTVL.

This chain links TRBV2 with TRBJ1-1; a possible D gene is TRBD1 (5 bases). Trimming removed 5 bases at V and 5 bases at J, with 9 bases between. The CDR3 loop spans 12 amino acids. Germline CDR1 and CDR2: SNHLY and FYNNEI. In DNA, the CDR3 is TGTGCCAGCAGTTTCAGGGAAACTGAAGCTTTCTTT. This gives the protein CASSFRETEAFF.

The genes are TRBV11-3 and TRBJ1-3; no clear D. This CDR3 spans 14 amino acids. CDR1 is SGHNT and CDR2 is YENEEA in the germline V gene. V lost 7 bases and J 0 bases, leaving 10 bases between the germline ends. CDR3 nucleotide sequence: TGTGCCAGCACCCCTCGGGGCTCTGGAAACACCATATATTTT. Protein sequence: CASTPRGSGNTIYF.

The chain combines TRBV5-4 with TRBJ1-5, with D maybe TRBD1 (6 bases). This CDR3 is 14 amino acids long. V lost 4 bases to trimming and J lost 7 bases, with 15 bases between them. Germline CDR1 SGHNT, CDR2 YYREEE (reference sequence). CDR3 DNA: TGTGCCAGCAGCCGAGGGGGAGCCGGCCAGCCCCAGCATTTT. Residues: CASSRGGAGQPQHF.

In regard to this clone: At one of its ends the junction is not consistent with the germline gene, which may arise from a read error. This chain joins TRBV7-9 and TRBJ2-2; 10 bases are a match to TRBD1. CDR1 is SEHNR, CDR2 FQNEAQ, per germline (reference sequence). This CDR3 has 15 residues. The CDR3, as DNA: TGTTCCAGCAGCCGGACAGGGGGTAACACCGGGGAGCTGTTTTTT. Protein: CSSSRTGGNTGELFF.

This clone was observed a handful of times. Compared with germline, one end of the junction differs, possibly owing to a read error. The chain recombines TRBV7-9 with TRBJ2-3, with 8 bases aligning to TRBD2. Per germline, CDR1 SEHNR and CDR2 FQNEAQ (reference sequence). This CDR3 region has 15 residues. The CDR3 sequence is CSSSSRTSNTDTQYF. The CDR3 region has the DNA TGTTCCAGCAGCTCTCGGACTAGCAACACAGATACGCAGTATTTT.

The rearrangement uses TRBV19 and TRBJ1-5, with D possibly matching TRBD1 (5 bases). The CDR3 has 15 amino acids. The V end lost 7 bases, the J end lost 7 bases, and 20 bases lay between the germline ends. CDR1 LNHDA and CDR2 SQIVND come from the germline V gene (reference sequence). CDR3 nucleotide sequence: TGTGCCAGTATGGGGGGACGAAGCGGCGAACAGCCCCAGCATTTT. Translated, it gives CASMGGRSGEQPQHF.

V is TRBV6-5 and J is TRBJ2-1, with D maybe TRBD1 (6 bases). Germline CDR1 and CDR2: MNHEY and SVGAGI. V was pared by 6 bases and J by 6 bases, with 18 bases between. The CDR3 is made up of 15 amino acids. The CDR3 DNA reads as TGTGCCAGCAGACCTGACAGGATCCAGGGCAATGAGCAGTTCTTC. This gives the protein CASRPDRIQGNEQFF.

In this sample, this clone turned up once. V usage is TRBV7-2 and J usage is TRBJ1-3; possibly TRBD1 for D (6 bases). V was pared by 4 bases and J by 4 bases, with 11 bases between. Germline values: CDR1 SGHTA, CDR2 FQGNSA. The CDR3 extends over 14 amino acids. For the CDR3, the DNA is TGTGCCAGCAGCTCCCGGGGGGCGGGAAACACCATATATTTT. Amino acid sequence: CASSSRGAGNTIYF.

DNA for the CDR3: TGCGCCAGCAGCTTTTTCTCCGGGACAGGAATGAACACTGAAGCTTTCTTT. Its translation: CASSFFSGTGMNTEAFF. This chain links TRBV5-1 with TRBJ1-1, with 8 bases identical to TRBD1. Germline V gene lookup returns CDR1 SGHRS and CDR2 YFSETQ. This CDR3 has 17 residues. J was trimmed by 0 bases and V by 2 bases; bases with no gene match: 9.

The CDR3 DNA reads TGTGCCAGCAGCCTTAGCGGGAGTAATTACGAGCAGTACTTC. It codes for CASSLSGSNYEQYF. The rearrangement joins TRBV4-2 to TRBJ2-7; the match to TRBD2 covers 9 bases. Losses at the gene ends were 4 bases for V and 4 bases for J; bases not matched to a gene: 5. CDR3 length: 14 amino acids. The germline gives CDR1 LGHNA, CDR2 YNFKEQ.

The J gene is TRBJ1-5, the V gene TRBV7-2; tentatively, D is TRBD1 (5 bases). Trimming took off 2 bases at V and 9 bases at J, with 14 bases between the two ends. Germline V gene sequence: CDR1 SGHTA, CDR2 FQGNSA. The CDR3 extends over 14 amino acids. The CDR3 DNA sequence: TGTGCCAGCAGCTTACCAGGTGCGGGGGTGCCCCAGCATTTT. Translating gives CASSLPGAGVPQHF.

The CDR3 region has the DNA TGTGCCTGGAGTGATGGGAGGGTGGGCCAGCATTTT. Its protein product is CAWSDGRVGQHF. This rearrangement joins TRBV30 to TRBJ1-5; D is unclear. The germline V gene has CDR1 GTSNPN and CDR2 SVGIG (reference sequence). CDR3 length equals 12 residues. V shed 1 base and J shed 12 bases, with 13 bases lying between them. Full variable domain (rest looked up from reference TRBV30 and TRBJ1-5): SQTIHQWPATLVQPVGSPLSLECTVEGTSNPNLYWYRQAAGRGLQLLFYSVGIGQISSEVPQNLSASRPQDRQFILSSKKLLLSDSGFYLCAWSDGRVGQHFGDGTRLSIL.

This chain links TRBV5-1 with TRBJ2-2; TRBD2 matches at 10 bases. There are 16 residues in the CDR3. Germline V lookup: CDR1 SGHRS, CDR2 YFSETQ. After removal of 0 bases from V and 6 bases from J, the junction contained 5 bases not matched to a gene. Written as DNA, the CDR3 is TGCGCCAGCAGCTTGGGCCTAGCGGGAGCCCCCGGGGAGCTGTTTTTT. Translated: CASSLGLAGAPGELFF.

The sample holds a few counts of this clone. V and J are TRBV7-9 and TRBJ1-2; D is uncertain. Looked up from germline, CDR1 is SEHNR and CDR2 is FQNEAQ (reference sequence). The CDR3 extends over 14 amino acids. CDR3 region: CATGGQGLNYGYTF. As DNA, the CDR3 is TGTGCTACCGGCGGGCAAGGACTTAACTATGGCTACACCTTC.

This CDR3 is CASSGGVGTEAFF. CDR3 bases: TGCGCCAGCAGCGGAGGAGTGGGCACTGAAGCTTTCTTT. This rearrangement joins TRBV5-1 to TRBJ1-1; D ambiguous. Germline V gene lookup returns CDR1 SGHRS and CDR2 YFSETQ. Trimming removed 4 bases at V and 4 bases at J, with 11 bases between. CDR3 length: 13 residues.

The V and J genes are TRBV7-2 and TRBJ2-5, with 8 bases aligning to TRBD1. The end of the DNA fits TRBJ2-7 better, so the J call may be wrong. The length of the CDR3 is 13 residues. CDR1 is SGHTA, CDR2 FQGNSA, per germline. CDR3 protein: CASRTGVAYEQYF. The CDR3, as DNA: TGTGCCAGCAGGACAGGGGTGGCCTACGAGCAGTACTTC.

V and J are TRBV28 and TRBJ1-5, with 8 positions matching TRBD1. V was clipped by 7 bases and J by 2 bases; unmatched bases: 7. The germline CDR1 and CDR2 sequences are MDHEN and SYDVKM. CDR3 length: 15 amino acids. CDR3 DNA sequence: TGTGCCAGCAATACAGGGGGTAGGGGCAATCAGCCCCAGCATTTT. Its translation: CASNTGGRGNQPQHF.

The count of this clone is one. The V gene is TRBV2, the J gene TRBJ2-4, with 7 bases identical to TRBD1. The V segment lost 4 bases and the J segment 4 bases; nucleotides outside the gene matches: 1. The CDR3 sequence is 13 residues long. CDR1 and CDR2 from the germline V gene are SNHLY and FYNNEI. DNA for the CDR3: TGTGCCAGCAGTGGGGACAGAAAAAACATTCAGTACTTC. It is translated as CASSGDRKNIQYF.